The source of this T cell receptor beta chain is a study of lymphopenia after photon versus proton radiotherapy. Study-wide points: Post-nadir diversity loss with photons came from oligoclonal expansion, particularly CD8+ Temra cells.

V was cut by 2 bases and J by 2 bases, with 6 bases left in between. The germline gives CDR1 SGHTA, CDR2 FQGTGA. The CDR3 sequence is 13 residues long. Some clones are missing from TCRdb's copy, which holds only in-frame ones; the method was immunoSEQ multiplex PCR. This table has around 12,000 clones, about nine tenths appearing once. With regard to this clone: Its antigen remains unidentified.

The chain couples TRBV7-3 to TRBJ2-5, with D possibly matching TRBD2 (5 bases). The specimen was peripheral blood, collected from a patient treated with photon-based radiotherapy. The receptor was isolated from a man in his sixties with pancreatic cancer. The CDR3 DNA reads TGTGCCAGCAGCTTATGGGAGCAAGAGACCCAGTACTTC. This translates into CASSLWEQETQYF.